Listed here are 7 T cell receptor beta chains from one sample, sequenced in a study of cytomegalovirus exposure and HLA in healthy donors (dated by TCRdb to 2015 to 2018). The library was built by means of the immunoSEQ multiplex PCR assay. The multiplex PCR relied on a mix of 60 forward primers for TCR Vbeta segments and 13 reverse primers for TCR Jbeta segments. As stored in TCRdb, this immuneACCESS dataset retains in-frame rearrangements with V and J assigned. A fraction of the clones does not appear; measured against another copy, unresolved V genes explain less than half of the discrepancy, and the remainder lacks a known reason. This sample's clone table shows 110,000 to 150,000 clones. The ten largest account for 0.8% to 1% of the sample. The sample taken for sequencing was PBMCs. The receptors were gathered from a male donor in good health and CMV-seronegative.

CDR3 protein: CSVGPRLADYNEQFF. CDR3 coding DNA: TGCAGCGTTGGACCGAGGCTAGCGGACTACAATGAGCAGTTCTTC. The chain has TRBV29-1 and TRBJ2-1, with TRBD2 matching 7 bases. With V trimmed by 4 bases and J by 3 bases, 9 bases remained unmatched. CDR1 and CDR2 (germline): SQVTM, ANQGSEA. CDR3 size: 15 residues.

V is TRBV29-1 and J is TRBJ2-1, with D tentatively TRBD2 (5 bases). Germline loops: CDR1 SQVTM, CDR2 ANQGSEA. The CDR3 extends over 14 amino acids. The ends were cut back, 8 bases at V and 5 bases at J, with 19 bases in the middle. This CDR3 is CSYKPGSVNNEQFF. In nucleotides, the CDR3 is TGCAGCTACAAACCGGGGAGCGTCAACAATGAGCAGTTCTTC.

This chain connects TRBV29-1 to TRBJ2-7; 9 nucleotides match TRBD2. V was clipped by 5 bases and J by 0 bases; unmatched bases: 5. Germline assignment: CDR1 SQVTM and CDR2 ANQGSEA. The CDR3 extends over 14 amino acids. The CDR3 region has the DNA TGCAGCGTTAAGGCGGGAGGGATCTCCTACGAGCAGTACTTC. Its protein product is CSVKAGGISYEQYF.

The CDR3 here is CASTSPGLAGGTDTQYF. CDR3 DNA sequence: TGTGCCAGTACCTCCCCTGGACTAGCGGGAGGTACAGATACGCAGTATTTT. The chain employs TRBV19 and TRBJ2-3; TRBD2 aligns across 14 bases. The CDR3 spans 17 residues. CDR1 and CDR2 from the germline V gene are LNHDA and SQIVND (reference sequence). Germline trimming cut 7 bases from V and 3 bases from J; bases unmatched to any gene: 9.

This chain connects TRBV19 to TRBJ2-5, with 11 bases identical to TRBD2. With 2 bases clipped from V and 4 bases from J, the junction kept 18 bases outside the gene matches. Germline values: CDR1 LNHDA, CDR2 SQIVND (reference sequence). The CDR3 is made up of 20 amino acids. CDR3 sequence (DNA): TGTGCCAGTAGTATACCCAAGACCGGGACTAGCGGTCGTGGGGGAGAGACCCAGTACTTC. Translated, it gives CASSIPKTGTSGRGGETQYF.

V is TRBV28 and J is TRBJ2-2; tentative D call: TRBD2 (6 bases). CDR1 and CDR2 (germline): MDHEN, SYDVKM. The CDR3 is 12 amino acids. With 7 bases removed from V and 7 bases from J, the gap between germline ends came to 10 bases. The CDR3 coding sequence is TGTGCCAGCATGGAGGGGAACGGGGAGCTGTTTTTT. Protein sequence: CASMEGNGELFF.

The chain employs TRBV13 and TRBJ1-6; 9 nucleotides line up with TRBD1. The CDR3 is 14 amino acids. In germline, CDR1 is PRHDT, CDR2 FYEKMQ (reference sequence). The V segment lost 3 bases and the J segment 9 bases; nucleotides outside the gene matches: 3. For the CDR3, the DNA is TGTGCCAGCAGCTTGGGACAGGGAGGTTCACCCCTCCACTTT. Residues: CASSLGQGGSPLHF.